This passage covers 27 T cell receptor beta chains from one sample sequenced in a study of regulatory T cells in long-lasting Graves disease (dated by TCRdb to the early 2020s). The library was generated by multiplex PCR. Sequenced on an Illumina HiSeq 4000. To build TCR beta libraries, CDR3 regions were amplified by Arm-PCR using iRepertoire HTBI primers. The public sequencing data were trimmed at Q25 with fastp and processed into clonotypes with MiXCR by TCRdb, which kept only in-frame beta chains. Each record represents a unique CDR3 protein, reported with the most common genes and DNA among its rows. The sample contains about 460,000 distinct CDR3 sequences, about 20% of them found a single time. The ten most abundant clones make up around 13% of the sample. What the time point label conveys for this sample: persistent/refractory GD, antithyroid drugs over 5 years with positive TRAb. RNA was extracted from PBMCs in TRIzol for both TCR sequencing and RNA sequencing.

This material consisted of peripheral blood mononuclear cells (PBMCs), taken when the disease was refractory, from a patient treated with antithyroid drugs. Source of these receptors: a female donor with Graves disease.

This clonotype came up many times. Written as DNA, the CDR3 is TGTGCCAGCATTAGGGGGGGGGGATTCTCCTACGAGCAGTACTTC. Amino acids: CASIRGGGFSYEQYF. V is TRBV28 and J is TRBJ2-7; tentative D call: TRBD2 (7 bases). The CDR3 has 15 amino acids. The V end was cut by 7 bases, the J end by 0 bases, with 16 bases between. Germline loops: CDR1 MDHEN, CDR2 SYDVKM.

In its sample, this clonotype was seen a few times. The chain employs TRBV2 and TRBJ2-3; D possibly corresponds to TRBD2 (5 bases). CDR3 length: 15 amino acids. Germline-derived CDR1 and CDR2 are SNHLY and FYNNEI. Trimming pared 6 bases from V and 0 bases from J, leaving 13 bases between. The CDR3 DNA reads TGTGCCAGCAGCAAGACTACAATTAGCACAGATACGCAGTATTTT. This gives the protein CASSKTTISTDTQYF.

Ten or more counts support this clonotype. The J gene is TRBJ2-4, the V gene TRBV7-2; 9 bases are shared with TRBD2. Losses at the gene ends were 5 bases for V and 8 bases for J; bases not matched to a gene: 10. The CDR3 runs to 15 residues. Germline values: CDR1 SGHTA, CDR2 FQGNSA. CDR3 coding DNA: TGTGCCAGCAGCCTTGCGGGGGGGGAGGTTTACATTCAGTACTTC. As protein: CASSLAGGEVYIQYF.

This clonotype was observed at least ten times. The chain is built from TRBV10-3 and TRBJ2-5; 11 bases match TRBD2. CDR1 is ENHRY, CDR2 SYGVKD, per germline. V gave up 7 bases and J gave up 3 bases; unmatched junction bases: 4. CDR3 size: 14 residues. DNA of the CDR3: TGTGCCATCAACCCGACTAGCGGGGAAGAGACCCAGTACTTC. It specifies CAINPTSGEETQYF.

This clonotype was observed many times. The V and J genes are TRBV2 and TRBJ2-2; D possibly corresponds to TRBD2 (5 bases). Germline CDR1 reads SNHLY; CDR2 reads FYNNEI. This CDR3 region has 12 residues. V shed 7 bases and J shed 3 bases, with 6 bases lying between them. The CDR3 protein is CASMGDTGELFF. CDR3 DNA: TGTGCCAGCATGGGAGACACCGGGGAGCTGTTTTTT.

This clonotype was detected ten times or more. The V and J genes are TRBV28 and TRBJ1-1; maybe TRBD1 (6 bases). The ends were cut back, 2 bases at V and 0 bases at J, with 19 bases in the middle. This CDR3 is built from 18 residues. The germline V gene encodes CDR1 MDHEN and CDR2 SYDVKM. As DNA, the CDR3 is TGTGCCAGCAGTTTACCAACTAAGCCGGGGGCCGTGAACACTGAAGCTTTCTTT. Translated, it gives CASSLPTKPGAVNTEAFF.

The chain uses TRBV30 and TRBJ2-7; tentatively, D is TRBD2 (5 bases). The CDR3 has 13 residues. The V gene's germline CDR1 is GTSNPN and CDR2 SVGIG (reference sequence). Trimming left V 1 base short and J 1 base short, with 8 bases between. The CDR3 here is CAWSGWESYEQYF. The CDR3 nucleotides read TGTGCCTGGAGTGGGTGGGAGTCCTACGAGCAGTACTTC.

The chain employs TRBV12-5 and TRBJ2-2; tentatively, D is TRBD2 (6 bases). V dropped 7 bases and J dropped 1 base, with 13 bases sitting between them. CDR1 LGHNT and CDR2 FRNRAP come from the germline V gene. The CDR3 is 15 residues long. As DNA, the CDR3 is TGTGCTAGTGTCCCTCGCGGGGTGAACACCGGGGAGCTGTTTTTT. This translates into CASVPRGVNTGELFF. Filled out from reference TRBV12-5 and TRBJ2-2, the complete variable domain reads DARVTQTPRHKVTEMGQEVTMRCQPILGHNTVFWYRQTMMQGLELLAYFRNRAPLDDSGMPKDRFSAEMPDATLATLKIQPSEPRDSAVYFCASVPRGVNTGELFFGEGSRLTVL.

The J gene is TRBJ2-5, the V gene TRBV7-3, with D perhaps matching TRBD1 (5 bases). The ends were cut back, 4 bases at V and 4 bases at J, with 10 bases in the middle. This CDR3 has 13 amino acids. Germline CDR1 and CDR2: SGHTA and FQGTGA. CDR3 coding DNA: TGTGCCAGCAGCTCAATGGGGCGAGAGACCCAGTACTTC. It translates to CASSSMGRETQYF.

This clonotype has at least ten counts. The chain combines TRBV7-2 with TRBJ1-2, with unresolved D. V lost 5 bases and J 2 bases, leaving 12 bases between the germline ends. There are 14 residues in the CDR3. CDR1 is SGHTA and CDR2 is FQGNSA in the germline V gene. This CDR3 reads CASSIGILNYGYTF. Written as DNA, the CDR3 is TGTGCCAGCAGCATCGGGATCTTGAACTATGGCTACACCTTC.

In its sample, this clonotype was seen many times. J is TRBJ1-1 and V is TRBV7-3; TRBD1 might be the D (6 bases). With 4 bases removed from V and 4 bases from J, the gap between germline ends came to 13 bases. CDR3 length: 14 residues. Per germline, CDR1 SGHTA and CDR2 FQGTGA. The CDR3 DNA reads TGTGCCAGCAGCTCTACAGGGATGGTCACTGAAGCTTTCTTT. This translates into CASSSTGMVTEAFF.

The J gene is TRBJ2-2, the V gene TRBV6-2 or TRBV6-3; D ambiguous. Between the trimmed V and J ends, which lost 7 bases and 13 bases, there was a span of 13 bases. The germline gives CDR1 MNHEY, CDR2 SVGEGT. The CDR3 extends over 11 amino acids. The CDR3 nucleotides are TGTGCCAGCACTTCCTCGATTGGGCTGTTTTTT. It translates to CASTSSIGLFF.

The rearrangement links TRBV6-1 to TRBJ2-7, with 11 bases that match TRBD1. The V gene end was trimmed by 7 bases and the J gene end by 1 base; junction bases not matched to a gene: 6. CDR1 and CDR2 (germline): MNHNS, SASEGT. There are 15 residues in the CDR3. CDR3 protein: CASTSGTGGSYEQYF. The CDR3, as DNA: TGTGCCAGCACCTCCGGGACAGGGGGTTCCTACGAGCAGTACTTC.

This clonotype was picked up a small number of times. The chain has TRBV7-2 and TRBJ2-5; 10 positions agree with TRBD2. The J segment lost 5 bases and the V segment lost 1 base, leaving 10 bases of the junction unmatched. In germline, CDR1 is SGHTA, CDR2 FQGNSA. The CDR3 is made up of 17 amino acids. CDR3 region: CASSLGDSGGPGETQYF. The CDR3 coding sequence is TGTGCCAGCAGCTTAGGTGATAGCGGGGGGCCGGGGGAGACCCAGTACTTC.

The chain carries TRBV6-1 and TRBJ2-2, with D hard to call. Trimming left V 10 bases short and J 1 base short, with 10 bases between. The CDR3 is 13 residues long. Germline CDR1 and CDR2: MNHNS and SASEGT. This CDR3 is CATRGQNTGELFF. The DNA of the CDR3 is TGTGCCACCAGAGGTCAGAACACCGGGGAGCTGTTTTTT.

This clonotype has more than one count but fewer than ten. The chain recombines TRBV2 with TRBJ2-3; 10 nucleotides align to TRBD2. Germline-derived CDR1 and CDR2 are SNHLY and FYNNEI. The V segment lost 6 bases and the J segment 2 bases; nucleotides outside the gene matches: 5. The CDR3 sequence is 15 residues long. The CDR3 loop reads CASRRTSGNTDTQYF. For the CDR3, the DNA is TGTGCCAGCAGGAGGACTAGCGGAAACACAGATACGCAGTATTTT.

The V and J genes are TRBV4-1 and TRBJ2-5; 7 bases are a match to TRBD1. This CDR3 comprises 14 residues. Germline V CDR1 and CDR2: MGHRA, YSYEKL. V lost 3 bases and J lost 0; bases outside the gene matches: 1. CDR3 loop: CASSQTGYQETQYF. In DNA, the CDR3 is TGCGCCAGCAGCCAGACAGGGTACCAAGAGACCCAGTACTTC.

The chain links TRBV6-9 to TRBJ1-5, with D possibly being TRBD1 (6 bases). Trimming cost V 3 bases and J 1 base, with 10 bases left between them. Looked up from germline, CDR1 is MNHGY and CDR2 is SVAAGI. The CDR3 sequence is 15 residues long. The CDR3 DNA follows: TGTGCCAGCAGTTACAGACAGGCGAGCAATCAGCCCCAGCATTTT. This gives the protein CASSYRQASNQPQHF.

This chain connects TRBV11-2 to TRBJ2-1, with D possibly being TRBD1 or TRBD2 (5 bases each). Per germline, CDR1 SGHAT and CDR2 FQNNGV. CDR3 length equals 16 residues. The V end was cut by 0 bases, the J end by 5 bases, with 14 bases between. In nucleotides, the CDR3 is TGTGCCAGCAGCTTAGACCTAGGGACCACGAACAATGAGCAGTTCTTC. This encodes CASSLDLGTTNNEQFF.

This clonotype has just a few counts. V and J are TRBV30 and TRBJ2-3; 11 nucleotides agree with TRBD1. Looked up from germline, CDR1 is GTSNPN and CDR2 is SVGIG (reference sequence). CDR3 size: 15 residues. The junction had 4 bases not matched to a gene; V was cut back by 0 bases and J by 5 bases. CDR3 sequence: CAWSVGTGGRDTQYF. CDR3 coding DNA: TGTGCCTGGAGTGTCGGGACAGGGGGAAGAGATACGCAGTATTTT.

This clonotype was seen at least ten times. The V and J genes are TRBV12-3 or TRBV12-4 and TRBJ1-1, with TRBD1 as a possible D gene (6 bases). The V end was cut by 5 bases, the J end by 5 bases, with 15 bases between. This CDR3 is built from 14 residues. CDR3: CASSPRTADTEAFF. In DNA form, the CDR3 reads TGTGCCAGCAGTCCACGGACAGCGGATACTGAAGCTTTCTTT.

This chain links TRBV28 with TRBJ1-6; D is unresolved. The CDR3 is 14 residues long. V was cut by 6 bases and J by 7 bases, with 13 bases left in between. CDR1 and CDR2 (germline): MDHEN, SYDVKM. The CDR3 nucleotides read TGTGCCAGCAGGTACTCCTCGGGGAATTCACCCCTCCACTTT. Protein sequence: CASRYSSGNSPLHF.

The rearrangement joins TRBV10-3 to TRBJ1-5, with D perhaps TRBD1 (5 bases). Germline lookup yields CDR1 ENHRY and CDR2 SYGVKD. Trimming took off 0 bases at V and 7 bases at J, with 10 bases between the two ends. The CDR3 loop spans 14 amino acids. The CDR3 bases are TGTGCCATCAGTGAGTCAGGGGACGGCCAGCCCCAGCATTTT. Its translation: CAISESGDGQPQHF.

This clonotype was recorded only once. The gene calls are TRBV9 and TRBJ2-3, with D perhaps matching TRBD2 (6 bases). V was shortened by 0 bases and J by 3 bases, with 14 bases between the two germline ends. The CDR3 extends over 16 amino acids. CDR1 is SGDLS, CDR2 YYNGEE, per germline. Here the CDR3 reads CASSVESGRRTDTQYF. The CDR3 region has the DNA TGTGCCAGCAGCGTAGAATCCGGGAGACGAACAGATACGCAGTATTTT.

This clonotype was seen a handful of times. The chain carries TRBV4-1 and TRBJ2-5; perhaps TRBD1 as D (5 bases). The V and J ends lost 2 bases and 1 base respectively, with 14 bases between them. Germline V gene data show CDR1 as MGHRA and CDR2 as YSYEKL. The CDR3 loop spans 16 amino acids. The DNA for the CDR3 is TGCGCCAGCAGCCAACCTCGGGCAGGGTCCCAAGAGACCCAGTACTTC. Encoded protein: CASSQPRAGSQETQYF.

This chain links TRBV5-4 with TRBJ2-7, with TRBD1 identical over 8 bases. V gave up 2 bases and J gave up 0 bases; unmatched junction bases: 1. Germline assignment: CDR1 SGHNT and CDR2 YYREEE (reference sequence). The CDR3 covers 14 residues. CDR3 residues: CASSLDRGSYEQYF. CDR3 sequence (DNA): TGTGCCAGCAGCTTAGACAGGGGCTCCTACGAGCAGTACTTC.

This clonotype was counted ten times or more. The chain's CDR3 is CASSLSPTGTGQTQYF. CDR3 coding DNA: TGTGCCAGCAGCTTATCCCCCACCGGGACAGGGCAGACCCAGTACTTC. The chain carries TRBV7-2 and TRBJ2-5; 9 bases agree with TRBD1. V shed 2 bases and J 6 bases; nucleotides not matched to a gene: 10. This CDR3 region has 16 residues. The germline V gene has CDR1 SGHTA and CDR2 FQGNSA.